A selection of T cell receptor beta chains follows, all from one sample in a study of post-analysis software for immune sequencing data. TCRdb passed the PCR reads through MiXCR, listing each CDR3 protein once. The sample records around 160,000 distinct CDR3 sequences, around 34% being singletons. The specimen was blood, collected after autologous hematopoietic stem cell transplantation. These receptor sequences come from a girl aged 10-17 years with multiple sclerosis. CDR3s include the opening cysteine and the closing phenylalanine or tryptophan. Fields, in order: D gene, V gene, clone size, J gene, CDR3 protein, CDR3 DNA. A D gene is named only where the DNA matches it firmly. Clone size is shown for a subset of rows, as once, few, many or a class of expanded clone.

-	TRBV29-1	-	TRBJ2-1	CSVAGTNKNEQFF	TGCAGCGTTGCCGGGACAAACAAAAATGAGCAGTTCTTC
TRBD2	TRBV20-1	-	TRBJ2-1	CSALTSGRLYNEQFF	TGCAGTGCCCTAACTAGCGGGAGGCTCTACAATGAGCAGTTCTTC
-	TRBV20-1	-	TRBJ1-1	CSAETGQGGTEAFF	TGCAGTGCTGAGACTGGGCAGGGCGGCACTGAAGCTTTCTTT
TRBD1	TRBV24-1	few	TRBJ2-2	CATSDPPGGDTGELFF	TGTGCCACCAGTGATCCCCCAGGGGGCGATACCGGGGAGCTGTTTTTT
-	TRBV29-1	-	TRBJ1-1	CSVGANTEAFF	TGCAGCGTTGGGGCCAACACTGAAGCTTTCTTT
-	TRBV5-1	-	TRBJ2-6	CASSSSAGGAGSGANVLTF	TGCGCCAGCAGCTCCAGCGCTGGGGGCGCAGGCTCTGGGGCCAACGTCCTGACTTTC
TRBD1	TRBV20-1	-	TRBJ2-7	CSAKLPGQGSYEQYF	TGCAGTGCTAAATTACCGGGACAGGGGAGCTACGAGCAGTACTTC
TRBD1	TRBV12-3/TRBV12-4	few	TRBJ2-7	CASSPPGTGAYEQYF	TGTGCCAGCAGTCCTCCGGGGACAGGGGCCTACGAGCAGTACTTC
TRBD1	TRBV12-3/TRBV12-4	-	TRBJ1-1	CASSLATGGMNTEAFF	TGTGCCAGCAGTTTAGCGACAGGGGGGATGAACACTGAAGCTTTCTTT
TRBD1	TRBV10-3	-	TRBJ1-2	CAIGQGAVGYGYTF	TGTGCCATCGGACAGGGGGCAGTTGGCTATGGCTACACCTTC
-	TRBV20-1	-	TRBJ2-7	CSASSGTTSSYEQYF	TGCAGTGCTAGTTCAGGGACCACAAGCTCCTACGAGCAGTACTTC
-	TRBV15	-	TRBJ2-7	CATSRDQTYEQYF	TGTGCCACCAGCAGGGATCAGACCTACGAGCAGTACTTC
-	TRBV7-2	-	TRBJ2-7	CASSSTGRRAYEQYF	TGTGCCAGCAGCTCCACGGGACGGAGAGCCTACGAGCAGTACTTC
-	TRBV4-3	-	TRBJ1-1	CASSQGGAGAAGTEAFF	TGCGCCAGCAGCCAAGGGGGAGCGGGGGCCGCAGGCACTGAAGCTTTCTTT
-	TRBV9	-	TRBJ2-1	CASSPGPALNNEQFF	TGTGCCAGCAGCCCCGGACCAGCGCTTAATAATGAGCAGTTCTTC
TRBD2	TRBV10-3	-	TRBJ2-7	CAISGGSGDPYEQYF	TGTGCCATCAGTGGGGGAAGCGGGGACCCCTACGAGCAGTACTTC
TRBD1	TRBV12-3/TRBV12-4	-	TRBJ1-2	CASSLVGQDFGYTF	TGTGCCAGCAGTTTAGTGGGACAGGATTTTGGCTACACCTTC
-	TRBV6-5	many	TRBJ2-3	CAASSWDGEGTQYF	TGTGCCGCCTCGTCGTGGGATGGGGAAGGTACGCAGTATTTT
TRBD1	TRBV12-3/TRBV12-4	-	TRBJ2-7	CASGYTRTGSSYEQYF	TGTGCCAGCGGCTACACAAGGACAGGTAGCTCCTACGAGCAGTACTTC
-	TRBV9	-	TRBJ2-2	CASSVRSGELFF	TGTGCCAGCAGCGTCAGAAGCGGGGAGCTGTTTTTT
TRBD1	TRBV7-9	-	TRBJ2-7	CASSYHGLGGPYEQYF	TGTGCCAGCAGCTATCATGGATTAGGGGGCCCCTACGAGCAGTACTTC
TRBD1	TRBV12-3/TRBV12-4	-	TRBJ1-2	CASSLFAGGADGYTF	TGTGCCAGCAGTTTATTCGCAGGGGGCGCCGATGGCTACACCTTC